What follows are 32 T cell receptor beta chains derived from one specimen sequenced in a study. TCRdb used MiXCR to reprocess the 5' RACE reads, holding one entry per CDR3 protein. This sample yields several thousand distinct CDR3 sequences, of which under 85% are seen a single time; about 3.9% belongs to the top ten. The sorted Tregs were CD4+CD25+CD127-/low cells. Sequenced material: Tregs sorted from blood. The receptors shown here come from a female donor with breast cancer.

The J gene is TRBJ2-1, the V gene TRBV4-1; TRBD2 aligns across 11 bases. Unmatched junction bases numbered 18, after V lost 3 bases and J lost 8 bases. Per the germline V gene, CDR1 is MGHRA and CDR2 is YSYEKL. The CDR3 is 19 amino acids. CDR3 sequence (DNA): TGCGCCAGCAGCCAGCCCGGGGGTAGCGGGGGGGTTAGGGGGTATGAGCAGTTCTTC. Residues: CASSQPGGSGGVRGYEQFF.

The chain combines TRBV12-3 or TRBV12-4 with TRBJ2-3; D perhaps matches TRBD2 (5 bases). V was pared by 6 bases and J by 3 bases, with 22 bases between. CDR3 length: 17 residues. Here the CDR3 DNA reads TGTGCCAGCAGCCTGTGGGCGGGCAATACCCAGACAGATACGCAGTATTTT. Encoded protein: CASSLWAGNTQTDTQYF.

This clonotype came up a few times. The chain uses TRBV5-6 and TRBJ1-5; a possible D gene is TRBD1 (5 bases). The CDR3 covers 14 residues. The V gene lost 4 bases and the J gene lost 1 base, with 9 bases spanning the gap. CDR1 and CDR2 from the germline V gene are SGHDT and YYEEEE. The CDR3 DNA follows: TGTGCCAGCAGCCCCAAGGGGAGCAATCAGCCCCAGCATTTT. Amino acid sequence: CASSPKGSNQPQHF.

This rearrangement joins TRBV12-3 or TRBV12-4 to TRBJ2-5, with D unclear. CDR3 length equals 13 residues. Trimming removed 8 bases from V and 5 bases from J, with 15 bases in between. The CDR3 sequence is CASAGPGRETQYF. The DNA for the CDR3 is TGTGCCAGCGCAGGCCCCGGCAGGGAGACCCAGTACTTC.

The genes are TRBV6-5 and TRBJ1-6, with D possibly matching TRBD1 (6 bases). Germline-derived CDR1 and CDR2 are MNHEY and SVGAGI. The CDR3 runs 15 residues. Trimming took 2 bases from V and 7 from J, leaving 12 bases between them. CDR3: CASSYKDSLNSPLHF. The CDR3 DNA reads as TGTGCCAGCAGTTACAAGGACAGCTTGAATTCACCCCTCCACTTT.

V is TRBV9 and J is TRBJ2-3; D uncertain. From germline, CDR1 is SGDLS and CDR2 YYNGEE. The V end lost 4 bases, the J end lost 3 bases, and 15 bases lay between the germline ends. The CDR3 totals 15 residues. CDR3 protein: CASSKDGSRTDTQYF. The CDR3 bases are TGTGCCAGCAGCAAGGACGGCTCGAGGACAGATACGCAGTATTTT.

V gene TRBV4-1 combines with J gene TRBJ2-1; tentative D call: TRBD2 (5 bases). With 0 bases removed from V and 2 bases from J, the gap between germline ends came to 14 bases. Germline V gene sequence: CDR1 MGHRA, CDR2 YSYEKL. The CDR3 loop spans 17 amino acids. CDR3 loop: CASSQDGLGSAYNEQFF. CDR3 DNA: TGCGCCAGCAGCCAAGATGGATTAGGGAGTGCCTACAATGAGCAGTTCTTC.

This clonotype was seen a handful of times. The V gene is TRBV5-1, the J gene TRBJ1-2, with a weak D call TRBD1 (5 bases). This CDR3 region has 13 residues. Germline CDR1 reads SGHRS; CDR2 reads YFSETQ. The V end was cut by 2 bases, the J end by 1 base, with 6 bases between. The CDR3 nucleotides read TGCGCCAGCAGCTTAGGGGATAACTATGGCTACACCTTC. Amino acid sequence: CASSLGDNYGYTF.

The gene calls are TRBV12-3 or TRBV12-4 and TRBJ1-1, with D uncertain. V was cut by 1 base and J by 1 base, with 4 bases left in between. This CDR3 is built from 13 residues. CDR3: CASSLGTNTEAFF. CDR3 sequence (DNA): TGTGCCAGCAGTTTAGGCACGAACACTGAAGCTTTCTTT.

This clonotype appeared a single time. V and J are TRBV5-1 and TRBJ1-1; maybe TRBD1 (5 bases). V lost 5 bases and J 0 bases, leaving 11 bases between the germline ends. Germline V gene lookup returns CDR1 SGHRS and CDR2 YFSETQ. The CDR3 covers 14 residues. The CDR3 sequence is CASRVQGLNTEAFF. The DNA for the CDR3 is TGCGCCAGCAGGGTCCAGGGATTGAACACTGAAGCTTTCTTT. Complete variable domain (other parts from reference TRBV5-1 and TRBJ1-1): KAGVTQTPRYLIKTRGQQVTLSCSPISGHRSVSWYQQTPGQGLQFLFEYFSETQRNKGNFPGRFSGRQFSNSRSEMNVSTLELGDSALYLCASRVQGLNTEAFFGQGTRLTVV.

This clonotype was counted between two and nine times. The junction shows a germline mismatch at one end, possibly a read error. The V call is TRBV7-7, the J call TRBJ2-7, with 9 bases matching TRBD1. The CDR3 is made up of 14 amino acids. CDR1 and CDR2 (germline): SSHAT, FNYEAQ (reference sequence). CDR3 in DNA: TGTGCTAGCAGCCCCGGGACAGGGAACTACGAGCAGTACTTC. Translating it yields CASSPGTGNYEQYF.

The CDR3 sequence is CASSYPRNEKLFF. CDR3 bases: TGTGCCAGCAGTTACCCAAGAAATGAAAAACTGTTTTTT. The rearrangement uses TRBV6-6 and TRBJ1-4; D not resolved. V was pared by 2 bases and J by 5 bases, with 6 bases between. The CDR3 loop spans 13 amino acids. Per the germline V gene, CDR1 is MNHNY and CDR2 is SVGAGI (reference sequence).

The rearrangement joins TRBV6-5 to TRBJ1-4; a possible D gene is TRBD1 (6 bases). The J call is uncertain, as TRBJ1-1 better fits the DNA end. Germline assignment: CDR1 MNHEY and CDR2 SVGAGI. This CDR3 contains 12 residues. Here the CDR3 DNA reads TGTGCCAGCAGTTACGGGGGCGAACTAGCTTTCTTT. This encodes CASSYGGELAFF.

The chain links TRBV5-1 to TRBJ2-2; D gene unclear. Germline V gene lookup returns CDR1 SGHRS and CDR2 YFSETQ. V shed 3 bases and J shed 7 bases, with 19 bases lying between them. There are 16 residues in the CDR3. Here the CDR3 reads CASSYNAQCRSGELFF. The DNA for the CDR3 is TGCGCCAGCAGCTATAACGCACAGTGCCGGAGCGGGGAGCTGTTTTTT.

The V call is TRBV4-1, the J call TRBJ2-7; D unresolved. This CDR3 is 16 amino acids long. Germline lookup yields CDR1 MGHRA and CDR2 YSYEKL. V gave up 0 bases and J gave up 0 bases, with 12 bases separating them. In nucleotides, the CDR3 is TGCGCCAGCAGCCAAGAGAAGGCAGGTAGCTCCTACGAGCAGTACTTC. It encodes CASSQEKAGSSYEQYF.

This chain uses TRBV6-1 with TRBJ1-5; D unclear. This CDR3 is 13 amino acids long. Trimming took off 1 base at V and 15 bases at J, with 16 bases between the two ends. Per germline, CDR1 MNHNS and CDR2 SASEGT. The chain's CDR3 is CASSEDTGLGWHF. The CDR3 coding sequence is TGTGCCAGCAGTGAAGATACTGGCCTAGGGTGGCATTTT.

The chain carries TRBV6-5 and TRBJ1-1, with unresolved D. V dropped 7 bases and J dropped 6 bases, with 18 bases sitting between them. The CDR3 sequence is 14 residues long. From germline, CDR1 is MNHEY and CDR2 SVGAGI. The CDR3 coding sequence is TGTGCCAGCACCCCCAGTCTAGGTCCTGCTGAAGCTTTCTTT. Amino acid sequence: CASTPSLGPAEAFF.

Worth noting for this clonotype: Germline is not matched at one junction end, which may reflect a read error. V usage is TRBV29-1 and J usage is TRBJ2-7, with no clear D. There are 14 residues in the CDR3. The germline gives CDR1 SQVTM, CDR2 ANQGSEA. The CDR3 sequence: CSVLAGLSSYEQHF. DNA for the CDR3: TGCAGCGTTCTCGCAGGCCTTTCCTCCTACGAGCAGCACTTC.

The rearrangement joins TRBV29-1 to TRBJ2-3; the match to TRBD2 covers 8 bases. The CDR3 extends over 15 amino acids. The germline V gene has CDR1 SQVTM and CDR2 ANQGSEA. V trimming: 6 bases; J trimming: 9 bases; junction bases outside the gene matches: 17. CDR3 DNA: TGCAGCGTAGATGGACTAGCCGGTGAGGGGAAAACGCAGTATTTT. Its translation: CSVDGLAGEGKTQYF.

The chain uses TRBV6-1 and TRBJ1-1, with D unclear. Germline-derived CDR1 and CDR2 are MNHNS and SASEGT. CDR3 length equals 14 residues. V was trimmed by 2 bases and J by 1 base, leaving 8 bases between them. The CDR3 nucleotides read TGTGCCAGCAGTGAACCCTACCCGAACACTGAAGCTTTCTTT. Translation: CASSEPYPNTEAFF.

V gene TRBV6-5 combines with J gene TRBJ2-3, with D perhaps assigned TRBD1 or TRBD2 (6 bases each). Trimming took 6 bases from V and 0 from J, leaving 22 bases between them. Germline V gene lookup returns CDR1 MNHEY and CDR2 SVGAGI. The CDR3 extends over 18 amino acids. As DNA, the CDR3 is TGTGCCAGCAGGCACCAAGGGGGAGGCAGGATTAGCACAGATACGCAGTATTTT. It is translated as CASRHQGGGRISTDTQYF.

V is TRBV7-9 and J is TRBJ2-3; 7 nucleotides align to TRBD1. Looked up from germline, CDR1 is SEHNR and CDR2 is FQNEAQ (reference sequence). The V segment lost 3 bases and the J segment 0 bases; nucleotides outside the gene matches: 12. The CDR3 length is 18 residues. CDR3 amino acids: CASSFQREDRDSTDTQYF. DNA of the CDR3: TGTGCCAGCAGCTTCCAAAGGGAAGACAGGGACAGCACAGATACGCAGTATTTT.

Note on this clonotype: A junction end diverges from the germline sequence, so it may reflect a read error. The gene calls are TRBV6-1 and TRBJ2-1; D could derive from TRBD1 or TRBD2 (5 bases each). This CDR3 has 13 residues. Germline V gene lookup returns CDR1 MNHNS and CDR2 SASEGT. DNA for the CDR3: TGTGCCAACCGGGACGACTCCTACAATGAACAGTTCTTC. It translates to CANRDDSYNEQFF.

The V call is TRBV7-6, the J call TRBJ2-7; perhaps TRBD1 as D (6 bases). CDR1 is SGHVS, CDR2 FNYEAQ, per germline. The V gene lost 5 bases and the J gene lost 3 bases, with 11 bases spanning the gap. CDR3 length equals 13 residues. In nucleotides, the CDR3 is TGTGCCAGCAGCCCGGGACACCTCTACGAGCAGTACTTC. Amino acid sequence: CASSPGHLYEQYF.

J is TRBJ2-7 and V is TRBV5-5; possible D gene TRBD1, 6 bases. V was cut by 3 bases and J by 4 bases, with 8 bases left in between. This CDR3 spans 12 amino acids. CDR1 is SGHKS, CDR2 YYEKEE, per germline (reference sequence). CDR3 nucleotide sequence: TGTGCCAGCAGCTCTACAGGGTACGAGCAGTACTTC. Its translation is CASSSTGYEQYF.

This clonotype was detected once. The V gene is TRBV15, the J gene TRBJ2-4; 13 bases match TRBD2. The germline CDR1 and CDR2 sequences are LNHNV and YYDKDF (reference sequence). The CDR3 runs to 18 residues. Unmatched junction bases numbered 13, after V lost 2 bases and J lost 9 bases. The CDR3 here is CATSRLYGTSGATFIQYF. The CDR3 region has the DNA TGTGCCACCAGCAGACTTTATGGGACTAGCGGGGCCACTTTCATTCAGTACTTC.

The chain recombines TRBV4-1 with TRBJ2-7; 11 bases line up with TRBD1. The CDR3 totals 14 residues. Germline trimming cut 4 bases from V and 3 bases from J; bases unmatched to any gene: 2. CDR1 and CDR2 from the germline V gene are MGHRA and YSYEKL. CDR3 nucleotides: TGCGCCAGCAGCCTGGGACAGGGGGACTACGAGCAGTACTTC. Protein product: CASSLGQGDYEQYF.

The chain has TRBV6-5 and TRBJ1-2, with TRBD1 matching over 8 bases. This CDR3 is 13 amino acids long. Germline values: CDR1 MNHEY, CDR2 SVGAGI. V lost 6 bases to trimming and J lost 3 bases; unmatched junction nucleotides: 3. The CDR3 region is CASRSGQDYGYTF. CDR3 coding DNA: TGTGCCAGCAGATCGGGACAGGACTATGGCTACACCTTC.

The chain recombines TRBV6-5 with TRBJ1-5, with D tentatively TRBD1 (5 bases). In germline, CDR1 is MNHEY, CDR2 SVGAGI. CDR3 length equals 14 residues. With 0 bases removed from V and 6 bases from J, the gap between germline ends came to 9 bases. CDR3 loop: CASSYSEGLQPQHF. The CDR3 DNA reads as TGTGCCAGCAGTTACTCCGAGGGGCTTCAGCCCCAGCATTTT.

This sequence joins TRBV6-5 and TRBJ2-2; no definite D call. The CDR3 contains 16 residues. Trimming stripped 0 bases from V and 0 bases from J, with 8 bases between. Looked up from germline, CDR1 is MNHEY and CDR2 is SVGAGI. Here the CDR3 DNA reads TGTGCCAGCAGTTACTCGAGCAGCCCGAACACCGGGGAGCTGTTTTTT. This encodes CASSYSSSPNTGELFF.

The chain carries TRBV5-1 and TRBJ2-7; no clear D. Germline CDR1 reads SGHRS; CDR2 reads YFSETQ. V gave up 0 bases and J gave up 1 base, with 5 bases separating them. The CDR3 is 13 amino acids. The CDR3 here is CASSLAGSYEQYF. DNA of the CDR3: TGCGCCAGCAGCTTGGCCGGGTCCTACGAGCAGTACTTC.

This clonotype was found once. The rearrangement joins TRBV4-1 to TRBJ2-2; tentatively, D is TRBD2 (6 bases). In germline, CDR1 is MGHRA, CDR2 YSYEKL. V gave up 0 bases and J gave up 7 bases, with 12 bases separating them. The CDR3 runs to 15 residues. The CDR3 coding sequence is TGCGCCAGCAGCCAAGATTGGCGGGGATACGGGGAGCTGTTTTTT. Protein: CASSQDWRGYGELFF.